This T cell receptor (beta chain) was documented in a study of technical replicates of blood from a handful of donors. Sequencing was performed with immunoSEQ multiplex PCR; in TCRdb, only in-frame clones are kept and a portion is missing. The table lists fewer than 80,000 clones, about nine tenths of them singletons. This clonotype was obtained from a human donor in good health. Some clones in this sample may be carry-over from other donors' samples. The source material was PBMCs.

The CDR3, as DNA: TGTGCCAGCAACCCGGTTGGCGGGGCGGAGGGAAACACCATATATTTT. Its protein is CASNPVGGAEGNTIYF. The genes are TRBV7-9 and TRBJ1-3; possible D gene TRBD1, 5 bases. This CDR3 has 16 residues. Trimming left V 7 bases short and J 4 bases short, with 20 bases between. Per the germline V gene, CDR1 is SEHNR and CDR2 is FQNEAQ (reference sequence).